The 3 T cell receptor beta chains given below trace back to one sample, sequenced in a study of CD8+CD57+ T cells in acquired aplastic anemia (dated by TCRdb to the late 2010s). Data came from an Illumina HiSeq 2000. TCR beta VDJ combination and CDR3 sequence profiling used genomic DNA as the template. TCRdb reworked the public reads: Q25 trimming with fastp, MiXCR clone assembly, productive beta chains retained. Here each entry gathers all rows of one CDR3 protein and keeps the most common genes and DNA. The table for this sample lists approximately 270,000 distinct CDR3 sequences; 45% to 70% of them were counted only once. 6.5% to 10% of the sample is in the top ten clones. Sequencing input: sorted CD4+, CD8+, or CD8+CD57+ T cells (not recorded which) from PBMCs. Receptors originate from a human donor with severe aplastic anemia or a healthy control (not recorded which).

Turning to this clonotype: One junction end disagrees with the germline gene, perhaps due to a read error. The chain recombines TRBV7-2 with TRBJ2-7; 10 positions match TRBD1. The CDR3 consists of 15 residues. Germline CDR1 reads SGHTA; CDR2 reads FQGNSA. Written as DNA, the CDR3 is TGCGCCAGCAGCCATCCCGGACAGGGGGTATACGAGCAGTACTTC. This translates into CASSHPGQGVYEQYF.

This clonotype was counted ten times or more. The chain is built from TRBV2 and TRBJ1-2; D not certain. This CDR3 spans 14 amino acids. Trimming removed 3 bases from V and 4 bases from J, with 12 bases in between. Germline V gene sequence: CDR1 SNHLY, CDR2 FYNNEI. CDR3 sequence (DNA): TGTGCCAGCAGTGAGTGGAGGGAACGCTATGGCTACACCTTC. Translation gives CASSEWRERYGYTF.

This clonotype was counted between two and nine times. J is TRBJ1-3 and V is TRBV15; D gene uncertain. The CDR3 is 15 amino acids. V was clipped by 1 base and J by 0 bases, with 7 bases between them. Germline values: CDR1 LNHNV, CDR2 YYDKDF (reference sequence). CDR3 in DNA: TGTGCCACCAGCAGAGTGACAAGCTCTGGAAACACCATATATTTT. It encodes CATSRVTSSGNTIYF. Complete variable domain (other parts from reference TRBV15 and TRBJ1-3): DAMVIQNPRYQVTQFGKPVTLSCSQTLNHNVMYWYQQKSSQAPKLLFHYYDKDFNNEADTPDNFQSRRPNTSFCFLDIRSPGLGDTAMYLCATSRVTSSGNTIYFGEGSWLTVV.